The T cell receptor (beta chain) under discussion was sequenced for a study of identical twins. Study conclusions and caveats: Beta clonotypes that were abundant in cord blood contained fewer insertions, a pattern absent from memory repertoires.

This clonotype came up many times. Its antigen is unknown. One entry per CDR3 protein, called by TCRdb with MiXCR from the 5' RACE reads. The top ten clones hold roughly 14% of a sample with hundreds of thousands of distinct CDR3 sequences, around a sixth of them seen once. From germline, CDR1 is SGHTA and CDR2 FQGNSA. The CDR3 runs 12 residues. V lost 2 bases and J 7 bases, leaving 8 bases between the germline ends. Only healthy Caucasians were included as donors. These data were also reused for a study on T cells expressing NK-cell markers. Per that paper: In about six donors, dominant CD3+CD56+NKG2C+ clonotypes ranked among the top 10 CD8+ clonotypes. The CD3+CD56-NKG2C+ fraction of several donors was likewise dominated by these clonotypes.

The chain uses TRBV7-2 and TRBJ1-2; D gene ambiguous. This TCR was recovered from a woman aged 18 to 35 in good health. Sequenced sample: PBMCs. The CDR3 DNA reads TGTGCCAGCAGCTTAATAGGGTTTGGCTACACCTTC. Its protein is CASSLIGFGYTF. The full variable domain, rest sourced from reference TRBV7-2 and TRBJ1-2, is GAGVSQSPSNKVTEKGKDVELRCDPISGHTALYWYRQSLGQGLEFLIYFQGNSAPDKSGLPSDRFSAERTGGSVSTLTIQRTQQEDSAVYLCASSLIGFGYTFGSGTRLTVV.